Below, 28 T cell receptor beta chains from the same sample are listed, as sequenced in a study of blood T cell repertoires in COVID-19. Assay used: immunoSEQ multiplex PCR; TCRdb lists only in-frame clones, some missing. The sample yields around 120,000 clones, roughly nine tenths seen once. Sequenced: peripheral blood. These receptors were taken from a man in his 70s who had recovered from COVID-19.

The table lists this clone with a count of one. The chain combines TRBV3-1 (or the pseudogene TRBV3-2) with TRBJ2-5; no definite D call. The CDR3 is 15 residues long. CDR1 is LGHDT and CDR2 is YNNKEL in the germline V gene (reference sequence). V lost 2 bases to trimming and J lost 0 bases, with 10 bases between them. For the CDR3, the DNA is TGTGCCAGCAGCCAAAAAATGAGTAACCAAGAGACCCAGTACTTC. This translates into CASSQKMSNQETQYF.

This rearrangement joins TRBV5-1 to TRBJ1-1, with a weak D call TRBD1 (6 bases). The CDR3 length is 16 residues. From germline, CDR1 is SGHRS and CDR2 YFSETQ. Trimming removed 4 bases at V and 0 bases at J, with 16 bases between. CDR3 in DNA: TGCGCCAGCAGCCCGGAGGGGGGGCGAGTGAACACTGAAGCTTTCTTT. Its protein product is CASSPEGGRVNTEAFF.

The chain uses TRBV14 and TRBJ2-1; D might be TRBD2 (5 bases). The V and J ends lost 4 bases and 2 bases respectively, with 15 bases between them. This CDR3 region has 16 residues. Germline loops: CDR1 SGHDN, CDR2 FVKESK. The CDR3 loop is CASSPPGVAPYNEQFF. CDR3 bases: TGTGCCAGCAGCCCTCCCGGGGTAGCCCCCTACAATGAGCAGTTCTTC.

This clone was picked up one time. The V gene is TRBV7-3, the J gene TRBJ2-1, with a weak D call TRBD2 (6 bases). CDR3 length equals 14 residues. Germline loops: CDR1 SGHTA, CDR2 FQGTGA. Trimming pared 6 bases from V and 5 bases from J, leaving 14 bases between. The CDR3 DNA reads as TGTGCCAGCAGGGAACCGGGAGTCCACAATGAGCAGTTCTTC. Its translation is CASREPGVHNEQFF.

The chain recombines TRBV5-1 with TRBJ2-3, with 9 bases aligning to TRBD2. In germline, CDR1 is SGHRS, CDR2 YFSETQ. The CDR3 is 15 amino acids. V lost 5 bases to trimming and J lost 5 bases; unmatched junction nucleotides: 9. As DNA, the CDR3 is TGCGCCAGCAGTGTAGCGGGGGCCCCGGGAGATACGCAGTATTTT. Encoded protein: CASSVAGAPGDTQYF. The full variable domain, with the rest looked up from reference TRBV5-1 and TRBJ2-3, is KAGVTQTPRYLIKTRGQQVTLSCSPISGHRSVSWYQQTPGQGLQFLFEYFSETQRNKGNFPGRFSGRQFSNSRSEMNVSTLELGDSALYLCASSVAGAPGDTQYFGPGTRLTVL.

This clone was seen just once. The gene calls are TRBV3-1 (or the pseudogene TRBV3-2) and TRBJ2-2; tentative D call: TRBD2 (6 bases). Germline-derived CDR1 and CDR2 are LGHDT and YNNKEL (reference sequence). V gave up 4 bases and J gave up 2 bases, with 11 bases separating them. The CDR3 length is 15 residues. The DNA for the CDR3 is TGTGCCAGCAGCCTCTGGACTACCAACACCGGGGAGCTGTTTTTT. Its translation is CASSLWTTNTGELFF.

The rearrangement links TRBV21-1 to TRBJ1-6; the table gives TRBD1 as D, unverified against the DNA. TRBV21-1 is described as a pseudogene. The CDR3 extends over 13 amino acids. This CDR3 reads CASSARQNSPLHF. The CDR3 DNA reads TGTGCCAGCAGCGCACGACAGAATTCACCCCTCCACTTT.

This chain connects TRBV19 to TRBJ2-1; D remains unclear. The V end was cut by 2 bases, the J end by 0 bases, with 8 bases between. Germline V gene data show CDR1 as LNHDA and CDR2 as SQIVND (reference sequence). The CDR3 is made up of 15 amino acids. The CDR3 nucleotides read TGTGCCAGTAGTATACAGTGGAGCTCCTACAATGAGCAGTTCTTC. Translated: CASSIQWSSYNEQFF.

The chain carries TRBV5-6 and TRBJ2-7, with D hard to call. Germline assignment: CDR1 SGHDT and CDR2 YYEEEE. CDR3 size: 12 residues. With 0 bases removed from V and 7 bases from J, the gap between germline ends came to 8 bases. CDR3 DNA: TGTGCCAGCAGCTTGGGTCAGAGGGAGCAGTACTTC. It specifies CASSLGQREQYF.

This chain joins TRBV9 and TRBJ2-6; 7 bases agree with TRBD1. The germline CDR1 and CDR2 sequences are SGDLS and YYNGEE. CDR3 size: 14 residues. The J segment lost 5 bases and the V segment lost 9 bases, leaving 8 bases of the junction unmatched. The DNA for the CDR3 is TGTGCCACCTCCGGGACAGATAGGGCCAACGTCCTGACTTTC. Protein: CATSGTDRANVLTF.

Details on this clone: Different DNA sequences within this sample yield the same CDR3. The chain has TRBV2 and TRBJ2-7, with 8 bases matching TRBD1. CDR1 is SNHLY, CDR2 FYNNEI, per germline. The CDR3 consists of 12 residues. J gave up 3 bases and V 6 bases, and 1 base lay outside the gene matches. CDR3 nucleotides: TGTGCCAGCAGAGGACAGGGCTACGAGCAGTACTTC. This translates into CASRGQGYEQYF. The variable domain in full, completed from reference TRBV2 and TRBJ2-7, reads EPEVTQTPSHQVTQMGQEVILRCVPISNHLYFYWYRQILGQKVEFLVSFYNNEISEKSEIFDDQFSVERPDGSNFTLKIRSTKLEDSAMYFCASRGQGYEQYFGPGTRLTVT.

The CDR3 DNA reads TGTGCCAGCAGTGGCGGACAGGGGCAGGGTTCACCCCTCCACTTT. It specifies CASSGGQGQGSPLHF. V gene TRBV2 combines with J gene TRBJ1-6, with TRBD1 matching 9 bases. Germline trimming cut 4 bases from V and 9 bases from J; bases unmatched to any gene: 7. The CDR3 is 15 residues long. Germline V gene data show CDR1 as SNHLY and CDR2 as FYNNEI.

This clone was seen a handful of times. This chain connects TRBV6-5 to TRBJ2-4; 7 bases align to TRBD1. CDR3 length equals 12 residues. Germline CDR1 reads MNHEY; CDR2 reads SVGAGI. Germline trimming cut 6 bases from V and 8 bases from J; bases unmatched to any gene: 4. CDR3 bases: TGTGCCAGCAGCAGGGACAGTTACATTCAGTACTTC. As protein: CASSRDSYIQYF.

The genes are TRBV19 and TRBJ2-7, with 7 positions matching TRBD1. The CDR3 has 13 residues. Germline values: CDR1 LNHDA, CDR2 SQIVND (reference sequence). The V segment lost 5 bases and the J segment 5 bases; nucleotides outside the gene matches: 6. The CDR3 loop reads CASSVLTGNEQYF. The CDR3 DNA is TGTGCCAGTAGTGTCCTGACAGGGAACGAGCAGTACTTC. Full variable domain (missing parts from reference TRBV19 and TRBJ2-7): DGGITQSPKYLFRKEGQNVTLSCEQNLNHDAMYWYRQDPGQGLRLIYYSQIVNDFQKGDIAEGYSVSREKKESFPLTVTSAQKNPTAFYLCASSVLTGNEQYFGPGTRLTVT.

V usage is TRBV19 and J usage is TRBJ2-7; 11 nucleotides line up with TRBD2. With V trimmed by 5 bases and J by 3 bases, 6 bases remained unmatched. The CDR3 extends over 15 amino acids. Germline lookup yields CDR1 LNHDA and CDR2 SQIVND (reference sequence). In nucleotides, the CDR3 is TGTGCCAGTAGTCTCGGGACTAGCGGCGGCTACGAGCAGTACTTC. Amino acids: CASSLGTSGGYEQYF.

This rearrangement joins TRBV2 to TRBJ2-7; tentatively, D is TRBD1 (5 bases). The V end lost 5 bases, the J end lost 7 bases, and 18 bases lay between the germline ends. The CDR3 totals 14 residues. Germline CDR1 SNHLY, CDR2 FYNNEI. The CDR3 sequence is CASSPDRRAGEQYF. In DNA, the CDR3 is TGTGCCAGCAGTCCCGACCGTAGGGCAGGGGAGCAGTACTTC.

The genes are TRBV18 and TRBJ2-3, with 10 bases that match TRBD2. Germline V gene data show CDR1 as KGHSH and CDR2 as LQKENI. The CDR3 length is 15 residues. The V segment lost 6 bases and the J segment 1 base; nucleotides outside the gene matches: 4. Here the CDR3 reads CASSYTSGGTDTQYF. The CDR3, as DNA: TGTGCCAGCTCCTACACTAGCGGGGGCACAGATACGCAGTATTTT.

The gene calls are TRBV2 and TRBJ2-5; 9 bases align to TRBD2. CDR1 and CDR2 (germline): SNHLY, FYNNEI. V lost 6 bases to trimming and J lost 1 base; unmatched junction nucleotides: 6. The CDR3 spans 15 residues. In nucleotides, the CDR3 is TGTGCCAGCAGGGGCGGGAGGGCCTTCCAAGAGACCCAGTACTTC. Protein product: CASRGGRAFQETQYF.

The genes are TRBV5-1 and TRBJ2-7; D ambiguous. The V end was cut by 4 bases, the J end by 3 bases, with 14 bases between. Looked up from germline, CDR1 is SGHRS and CDR2 is YFSETQ. CDR3 length: 14 amino acids. In nucleotides, the CDR3 is TGCGCCAGCAGCCTAGAGGCCCAGCTCTACGAGCAGTACTTC. Translating gives CASSLEAQLYEQYF.

The genes are TRBV28 and TRBJ2-6; 10 bases are a match to TRBD1. From germline, CDR1 is MDHEN and CDR2 SYDVKM. Trimming took 10 bases from V and 3 from J; bases not matched to a gene: 9. This CDR3 has 16 residues. The CDR3 is CATGRQGAGGANVLTF. The CDR3 DNA reads as TGTGCCACCGGTCGACAGGGGGCTGGTGGGGCCAACGTCCTGACTTTC.

In its sample, this clone was seen a few times. This chain uses TRBV2 with TRBJ1-5, with 11 bases identical to TRBD1. V lost 5 bases to trimming and J lost 2 bases; unmatched junction nucleotides: 14. Germline V CDR1 and CDR2: SNHLY, FYNNEI. The CDR3 is 19 amino acids. The CDR3: CASSTPRGTGGVGNQPQHF. Written as DNA, the CDR3 is TGTGCCAGCAGTACCCCCAGGGGGACAGGGGGTGTCGGCAATCAGCCCCAGCATTTT.

The CDR3 loop reads CASSPYRGRSTDTQYF. In DNA form, the CDR3 reads TGCGCCAGCAGCCCGTACAGGGGGAGGAGCACAGATACGCAGTATTTT. The chain joins TRBV5-1 to TRBJ2-3; 8 bases are a match to TRBD1. V trimming: 4 bases; J trimming: 0 bases; junction bases outside the gene matches: 7. The length of the CDR3 is 16 residues. CDR1 SGHRS and CDR2 YFSETQ come from the germline V gene.

The genes are TRBV19 and TRBJ2-7; 7 nucleotides agree with TRBD2. Looked up from germline, CDR1 is LNHDA and CDR2 is SQIVND (reference sequence). The CDR3 sequence is 17 residues long. With V trimmed by 4 bases and J by 5 bases, 17 bases remained unmatched. The CDR3 bases are TGTGCCAGTAGTAGCAGGACGGGGGAGGGAACCGCGGACGAGCAGTACTTC. This sequence encodes CASSSRTGEGTADEQYF.

V is TRBV6-5 and J is TRBJ1-3; possibly TRBD1 for D (6 bases). V was cut by 6 bases and J by 2 bases, with 14 bases left in between. CDR1 and CDR2 (germline): MNHEY, SVGAGI. This CDR3 contains 15 residues. CDR3 sequence (DNA): TGTGCCAGCAGGGGGACGACAGGCACTGGAAACACCATATATTTT. This gives the protein CASRGTTGTGNTIYF.

The rearrangement links TRBV5-1 to TRBJ2-4, with TRBD2 as a possible D gene (6 bases). The V gene lost 0 bases and the J gene lost 0 bases, with 22 bases spanning the gap. CDR3 length equals 20 residues. Per germline, CDR1 SGHRS and CDR2 YFSETQ. CDR3 loop: CASSLAGGYSGHLAKNIQYF. CDR3 in DNA: TGCGCCAGCAGCTTGGCCGGGGGATACTCCGGACATCTAGCCAAAAACATTCAGTACTTC.

V and J are TRBV24-1 and TRBJ2-1, with 7 bases aligning to TRBD2. The CDR3 totals 13 residues. V was pared by 9 bases and J by 6 bases, with 7 bases of the junction left unmatched. Germline V gene data show CDR1 as KGHDR and CDR2 as SFDVKD. The CDR3 here is CATGGGALNEQFF. For the CDR3, the DNA is TGTGCCACCGGCGGGGGAGCACTCAATGAGCAGTTCTTC.

This sequence joins TRBV4-1 and TRBJ1-5, with TRBD1 as a possible D gene (5 bases). Germline V gives CDR1 MGHRA, CDR2 YSYEKL. Trimming removed 5 bases at V and 4 bases at J, with 18 bases between. The CDR3 has 16 amino acids. The DNA of the CDR3 is TGCGCCAGCAGCTACCCCCCCGGACGGACAAATCAGCCCCAGCATTTT. It is translated as CASSYPPGRTNQPQHF.

V gene TRBV4-1 combines with J gene TRBJ2-5; D call uncertain. Trimming removed 1 base from V and 1 base from J, with 10 bases in between. This CDR3 region has 15 residues. The germline V gene has CDR1 MGHRA and CDR2 YSYEKL. The CDR3 DNA reads as TGCGCCAGCAGCCAAGCTGGAGTCAGCCAAGAGACCCAGTACTTC. It is translated as CASSQAGVSQETQYF.